This T cell receptor beta chain was sequenced in a study of T-cell memory formation after mild COVID-19 (dated by TCRdb to 2020 to 2023). A note on the overall study: Most TCR sequence clusters were specific to one of the two donors. Two young, previously healthy adult volunteers made up the cohort, one male and one female. In two donors, T-cell clones that expanded and contracted after mild COVID-19 were followed by sequencing TCRalpha and TCRbeta repertoires longitudinally.

The sequencer was an Illumina NovaSeq 6000. cDNA libraries for TCRalpha and TCRbeta were prepared by 5'RACE using constant-segment primers, with sample barcodes and unique molecular identifiers added. RNA was extracted from every sample with Trizol reagent. Library amplification was performed in two PCR steps, and a second sample barcode and Illumina TruSeq adapters were introduced in the second step. Sequencing of libraries was performed on an Illumina NovaSeq with 2 x 150 bp paired-end reads. The source study handled its data this way. With migec v1.2.7, reads were demultiplexed and then collapsed into UMI-guided consensus sequences. Using mixcr v2.1.11, UMI consensuses were aligned to TRA and TRB V and J templates and then assembled into clonotypes. A clonotype was counted as expanded or contracted only if both edgeR and NoisET called the change significant, with noise models trained on biological replicates. For edgeR calls, the thresholds were a false discovery rate-adjusted p below 0.01 and a log2 fold-change of 1. PCA with hierarchical clustering of max-normalized trajectories of the 1000 most abundant clonotypes was used as exploratory dynamics analysis. Each responding clone was given a CD4 or CD8 phenotype based on the CD4+ and CD8+ repertoires, which had been sequenced separately. The raw public reads went through TCRdb reprocessing: fastp at Q25, MiXCR clone calling, in-frame beta chains kept. CDR3 protein duplicates are merged, each entry listing the most common genes and DNA. What appears here as the V and J calls and clone size reflects TCRdb's work, not the paper's. This sample gives 190,000 or so distinct CDR3 sequences in total; about a fifth of them show up just once. 20% to 25% of the sample is in the top ten clones.

As regards this clonotype: Its antigen is not yet known. The record has no base qualities; no much larger clone is one base away.

Overall study results and their limits: Whether the second-wave clones peaking on day 37 were SARS-CoV-2 specific was not confirmed. The study covered only two mild cases, and larger cohorts including severe cases with pre-infection samples were considered necessary. Some responding clones were detected in pre-infection memory, suggesting pre-existing cross-reactive memory T cells joined the SARS-CoV-2 response. Clones contracting from day 15 to 85 had balanced CD4/CD8 phenotypes, while a second wave expanding from day 15 to 37 was biased towards CD4+. Contracting CD4+ clones were located mainly in the CM and EM memory subsets, whereas CD8+ clones were found to be enriched in EMRA.

PBMCs were isolated by Ficoll-Paque density gradient centrifugation. This receptor was identified in an adult woman who had mild COVID-19 (a few samples of this study predate the infection). The sample titles of this study are shuffled in the database, so cell type and time point are left out; the donor was told from shared clones. The sequenced material came from PBMCs or a T cell subset sorted from them (not recorded which).

In nucleotides, the sequence is TGTGCCAGCAGCTCAACGGTCGCGCCGGGCTCCGGCTACACCTTC. Its product reads: CASSSTVAPGSGYTF. The rearrangement joined TRBV7-9 to TRBJ1-2; no D segment can be confidently identified. Reading the germline V gene (reference sequence) gives CDR1 SEHNR and CDR2 FQNEAQ. V and J are truncated by 4 bases and 8 bases respectively, leaving an intervening sequence of 20 bases. Counted from cysteine to phenylalanine, this CDR3 has 15 amino acids. Of all the DNA, just the CDR3 is kept, 45 bases in frame from base 1.